This entry features one T cell receptor beta chain sequence. Its antigen remains unidentified. The authors built bulk TCR libraries by previously described methods with listed TCR primers. TCRdb independently ran MiXCR on the PCR reads; one entry per CDR3 protein. The table lists approximately 500,000 distinct CDR3 sequences, 20% to 25% of them singletons, with about 0.84% in the top ten. This entry is derived from a study of molecular identifiers for immune sequencing clone quantification. Study-level background: RNA, taken in replicates from roughly 21,000 or 96,000 naive CD8 cells, was split five ways, with four sequenced. Regarding the study as a whole: Identical TCR molecules sharing a barcode could underestimate highly expanded clone sizes. Single-cell amounts of spiked Jurkat TCR RNA were reportedly detectable among fewer than 1.3 million naive cells.

Germline-derived CDR1 and CDR2 are MNHNY and SVGAGI (reference sequence). Trimming at V came to 2 bases and at J to 5 bases, leaving 7 bases not matched to a gene. The CDR3 spans 15 residues. The chain joins TRBV6-6 to TRBJ2-5; 8 nucleotides align to TRBD1. The receptor's source is a human donor in good health. Some libraries in this study had Jurkat cell RNA spiked in. Input material: naive CD8+ T cells from blood, with Jurkat cell RNA spiked in. Subset defined: FACS-sorted CD8+CD4-CCR7+CD45RA+ naive T cells. CDR3 DNA sequence: TGTGCCAGCAGTTACCTCGAGGACAGGGATGAGACCCAGTACTTC. Translated, it gives CASSYLEDRDETQYF.